A single sample gave rise to the 21 T cell receptor beta chains below, sequenced in a study of blood T cell repertoires in COVID-19. TCRdb's copy holds only in-frame clones and misses some; the assay was immunoSEQ multiplex PCR. The sample comprises about 250,000 clones, roughly 80% of which are singletons, and 3% to 4% rests with the top ten. The sequenced sample consisted of peripheral blood. The source of these receptors is a woman between 40 and 50 years old with active or convalescent COVID-19.

The chain has TRBV2 and TRBJ2-1; 7 bases are a match to TRBD1. This CDR3 contains 14 residues. Germline V gene data show CDR1 as SNHLY and CDR2 as FYNNEI. Unmatched junction bases numbered 12, after V lost 9 bases and J lost 7 bases. The CDR3 loop reads CASEQRTGSNEQFF. Here the CDR3 DNA reads TGTGCCAGTGAGCAGAGGACAGGTTCGAATGAGCAGTTCTTC.

The chain recombines TRBV5-1 with TRBJ2-7; 7 bases line up with TRBD2. V lost 4 bases to trimming and J lost 6 bases; unmatched junction nucleotides: 10. Germline V gene sequence: CDR1 SGHRS, CDR2 YFSETQ. The CDR3 spans 14 residues. The CDR3 spells CASSDPGGEGEQYF. Written as DNA, the CDR3 is TGCGCCAGCAGCGACCCCGGTGGGGAGGGCGAGCAGTACTTC.

The J gene is TRBJ2-2, the V gene TRBV7-9; TRBD1 matches at 8 bases. CDR3 length: 15 residues. V dropped 5 bases and J dropped 4; count of bases not matched to a gene: 6. In germline, CDR1 is SEHNR, CDR2 FQNEAQ (reference sequence). Here the CDR3 DNA reads TGTGCCAGCAGCCCGGACAGGGTGGGCACCGGGGAGCTGTTTTTT. It is translated as CASSPDRVGTGELFF. The full variable domain, its missing parts supplied by reference TRBV7-9 and TRBJ2-2, is DTGVSQNPRHKITKRGQNVTFRCDPISEHNRLYWYRQTLGQGPEFLTYFQNEAQLEKSRLLSDRFSAERPKGSFSTLEIQRTEQGDSAMYLCASSPDRVGTGELFFGEGSRLTVL.

The chain recombines TRBV2 with TRBJ1-4; D ambiguous. Trimming shortened V by 4 bases and J by 6 bases, and 12 bases separated the two germline ends. This CDR3 spans 14 amino acids. Germline CDR1 is SNHLY and CDR2 is FYNNEI. CDR3 in amino acids: CASSVVRAHEKLFF. In DNA, the CDR3 is TGTGCCAGCAGTGTCGTGAGGGCTCATGAAAAACTGTTTTTT.

The gene calls are TRBV28 and TRBJ1-1, with D possibly matching TRBD1 (6 bases). V dropped 6 bases and J dropped 8 bases, with 22 bases sitting between them. The CDR3 runs 15 residues. Germline V gene lookup returns CDR1 MDHEN and CDR2 SYDVKM. The CDR3 DNA is TGTGCCAGCAGCCCCGGAGACAGGTTAGCAGTAGAAGCTTTCTTT. It specifies CASSPGDRLAVEAFF.

The count of this clone is one. This sequence joins TRBV25-1 and TRBJ2-5, with D perhaps TRBD1 (6 bases). The CDR3 totals 14 residues. Germline V gene lookup returns CDR1 MGHDK and CDR2 SYGVNS. V dropped 4 bases and J dropped 1 base, with 10 bases sitting between them. Written as DNA, the CDR3 is TGTGCCAGCAGTGTAATAGGGGGCCAAGAGACCCAGTACTTC. This codes for CASSVIGGQETQYF.

The V gene is TRBV2, the J gene TRBJ1-1; D is possibly TRBD1 (6 bases). Germline V lookup: CDR1 SNHLY, CDR2 FYNNEI. The V gene lost 7 bases and the J gene lost 5 bases, with 17 bases spanning the gap. The CDR3 runs to 14 residues. CDR3 sequence: CASNLGTQGTEAFF. The CDR3 nucleotides read TGTGCCAGCAATCTAGGGACACAGGGAACTGAAGCTTTCTTT.

In its sample, this clone was seen a few times. The chain joins TRBV19 to TRBJ2-5; 9 bases match TRBD1. This CDR3 has 14 amino acids. J lost 4 bases, V lost 3 bases, and 3 bases had no gene match. Germline CDR1 reads LNHDA; CDR2 reads SQIVND (reference sequence). The CDR3 region has the DNA TGTGCCAGTAGTATTGGGACAGGGCCAGAGACCCAGTACTTC. Translating gives CASSIGTGPETQYF.

The CDR3 region is CASSLRDRGGEKLFF. The CDR3 nucleotides are TGTGCCAGCAGCTTGCGGGACAGGGGCGGTGAAAAACTGTTTTTT. This chain links TRBV5-4 with TRBJ1-4; TRBD1 agrees at 10 bases. V dropped 1 base and J dropped 7; count of bases not matched to a gene: 4. This CDR3 spans 15 amino acids. Germline loops: CDR1 SGHNT, CDR2 YYREEE (reference sequence).

The J gene is TRBJ2-3, the V gene TRBV5-6; 10 nucleotides line up with TRBD2. The CDR3 is 15 amino acids. Trimming removed 2 bases from V and 0 bases from J; junction bases left unmatched: 0. From germline, CDR1 is SGHDT and CDR2 YYEEEE. The CDR3: CASSLAGGSTDTQYF. The CDR3 DNA reads TGTGCCAGCAGCTTAGCGGGGGGGAGCACAGATACGCAGTATTTT.

This sequence joins TRBV28 and TRBJ1-3; D is unresolved. The CDR3 runs 14 residues. The germline V and J ends were trimmed by 3 bases and 4 bases, with 10 bases remaining between them. Germline V gene sequence: CDR1 MDHEN, CDR2 SYDVKM. CDR3 DNA sequence: TGTGCCAGCAGTTTTTCCGAACACGGAAACACCATATATTTT. Translated, it gives CASSFSEHGNTIYF.

This chain uses TRBV19 with TRBJ1-6; 7 bases agree with TRBD1. V lost 6 bases and J lost 7; bases outside the gene matches: 9. Germline values: CDR1 LNHDA, CDR2 SQIVND (reference sequence). This CDR3 has 15 amino acids. CDR3 bases: TGTGCCAGTAGACGAACCGGGACAGCGAATTCACCCCTCCACTTT. Translating it yields CASRRTGTANSPLHF.

The rearrangement joins TRBV30 to TRBJ1-5; D is perhaps TRBD1 (6 bases). The V gene's germline CDR1 is GTSNPN and CDR2 SVGIG (reference sequence). The CDR3 is 15 residues long. The V gene lost 4 bases and the J gene lost 6 bases, with 19 bases spanning the gap. CDR3 amino acids: CAWTPGGAAGQPQHF. CDR3 in DNA: TGTGCCTGGACCCCCGGGGGGGCTGCAGGTCAGCCCCAGCATTTT.

The chain uses TRBV5-1 and TRBJ2-7; maybe TRBD1 (6 bases). The V gene's germline CDR1 is SGHRS and CDR2 YFSETQ. Trimming removed 4 bases at V and 0 bases at J, with 14 bases between. The CDR3 spans 15 residues. As DNA, the CDR3 is TGCGCCAGCAGCGACAAGGTGGACAGCTCCTACGAGCAGTACTTC. Amino acid sequence: CASSDKVDSSYEQYF.

V and J are TRBV30 and TRBJ1-6, with D unresolved. Deletions cut 0 bases from V and 8 bases from J, with 11 bases between. This CDR3 comprises 14 residues. Germline V gives CDR1 GTSNPN, CDR2 SVGIG (reference sequence). Here the CDR3 DNA reads TGTGCCTGGAGTGTACCTAAAATGTATTCACCCCTCCACTTT. It yields the protein CAWSVPKMYSPLHF.

This chain uses TRBV7-9 with TRBJ1-2; 7 bases map to TRBD1. After removal of 5 bases from V and 3 bases from J, the junction contained 3 bases not matched to a gene. This CDR3 is built from 13 residues. CDR1 SEHNR and CDR2 FQNEAQ come from the germline V gene (reference sequence). The CDR3 nucleotides are TGTGCCAGCAGCCCAGGGACAGACTATGGCTACACCTTC. Translated, it gives CASSPGTDYGYTF.

The chain links TRBV18 to TRBJ2-3; TRBD1 matches 9 bases. The CDR3 runs to 15 residues. V lost 3 bases, J lost 4 bases, and 5 bases stayed unmatched. The germline CDR1 and CDR2 sequences are KGHSH and LQKENI. For the CDR3, the DNA is TGTGCCAGCTCACCTTGGACAGGGGAGGCAGATACGCAGTATTTT. Protein product: CASSPWTGEADTQYF.

There are a few counts of this clone. The chain uses TRBV2 and TRBJ1-5; perhaps TRBD1 as D (5 bases). In germline, CDR1 is SNHLY, CDR2 FYNNEI. The CDR3 consists of 15 residues. V was cut by 6 bases and J by 6 bases, with 18 bases left in between. The CDR3 DNA sequence: TGTGCCAGCAGGGGGGAGGTTGGAGATGGTCAGCCCCAGCATTTT. This sequence encodes CASRGEVGDGQPQHF.

The CDR3 region is CASSSRRTVAYGYTF. CDR3 in DNA: TGTGCCAGCAGCTCGAGGAGGACAGTGGCCTATGGCTACACCTTC. The chain recombines TRBV11-2 with TRBJ1-2, with a possible D match to TRBD1 (6 bases). Germline V gene sequence: CDR1 SGHAT, CDR2 FQNNGV. V lost 4 bases and J 4 bases, leaving 16 bases between the germline ends. The CDR3 length is 15 residues.

The rearrangement uses TRBV19 and TRBJ1-1, with 8 bases that match TRBD1. The junction had 10 bases not matched to a gene; V was cut back by 1 base and J by 6 bases. The CDR3 has 16 amino acids. The germline V gene has CDR1 LNHDA and CDR2 SQIVND (reference sequence). CDR3 region: CASSIGWGQDVAEAFF. The CDR3 nucleotides are TGTGCCAGTAGTATAGGGTGGGGACAGGATGTCGCTGAAGCTTTCTTT. Together with reference TRBV19 and TRBJ1-1, the CDR3 gives the full variable domain: DGGITQSPKYLFRKEGQNVTLSCEQNLNHDAMYWYRQDPGQGLRLIYYSQIVNDFQKGDIAEGYSVSREKKESFPLTVTSAQKNPTAFYLCASSIGWGQDVAEAFFGQGTRLTVV.

In its sample, this clone was seen once. This rearrangement joins TRBV6-5 to TRBJ2-7, with a weak D call TRBD2 (7 bases). Germline CDR1 reads MNHEY; CDR2 reads SVGAGI. Trimming took off 9 bases at V and 4 bases at J, with 16 bases between the two ends. CDR3 length: 13 residues. In DNA, the CDR3 is TGTGCCAGTGGCCGCGGGGGCGATTACGAGCAGTACTTC. Protein: CASGRGGDYEQYF.